The clone carrying this TCR beta chain came up many times. Its antigen is undetermined. One entry per CDR3 protein, called by TCRdb with MiXCR from the 5' RACE reads. The table shows 690,000 or so distinct CDR3 sequences, with less than 10% occurring only once. This sample was included in a study of identical twins. Study-wide points: Zero-insertion findings could be partly confounded by invariant cells (MAIT and iNKT cells).

The V and J ends lost 8 bases and 5 bases respectively, with 25 bases between them. The CDR3 spans 16 residues. Germline V gene lookup returns CDR1 MNHEY and CDR2 SMNVEV (reference sequence). The sample was also linked to a second study, of yellow fever vaccine responses in identical twins. From that paper: As reported, the vaccine T cell response of twins seemed partly convergent and partly personalized.

The source of this sequence is a woman between 18 and 29 years old in good health. The chain links TRBV27 to TRBJ2-7; D not certain. Sequenced input: PBMCs. CDR3 bases: TGTGCCAGCCACCCCGTGGGCAGTACTCTTGTTAACGAGCAGTACTTC. Protein product: CASHPVGSTLVNEQYF.